Included here is one T cell receptor beta chain sequence, with context. Its antigen is not known. V lost 5 bases to trimming and J lost 7 bases, with 14 bases between them. The germline V gene encodes CDR1 LGHNA and CDR2 YNFKEQ. CDR3 length: 14 residues. This specimen belongs to a study of OX40 agonist ivuxolimab in advanced cancers. The wider study: Approximately 41% of patients had received prior checkpoint inhibitor therapy.

The timepoints at which blood was sampled were baseline, cycle 4 day 1, and cycle 7 day 1. Study-level points and caveats: Mean expanded clone counts were higher in CD8+ than CD4+ T cells.

TCRdb's table, derived via immunoSEQ multiplex PCR, lists solely in-frame clones and lacks some. This table holds tens of thousands of clones, approximately 83% found once. This receptor was taken from an adult with an advanced solid tumor such as melanoma, head and neck, liver or kidney cancer. This chain joins TRBV4-2 and TRBJ2-2, with D possibly matching TRBD2 (7 bases). Sequences were derived from CD4+ or CD8+ T cells sorted from blood, sampled in a trial of the OX40 agonist ivuxolimab. In DNA, the CDR3 is TGTGCCAGCAGCTCGGGGGGCCGTAACGGGGAGCTGTTTTTT. Its protein product is CASSSGGRNGELFF.